The next 2 T cell receptor beta chains were all read from a single sample in a study of blood T cell repertoires in COVID-19. Measured with immunoSEQ multiplex PCR; TCRdb has only the in-frame clones, and not every one. The table includes fewer than 130,000 clones, about 75% detected once. Input material: peripheral blood. These receptors came from a man older than 75 with acute or convalescent COVID-19.

A few counts support this clone. J is TRBJ2-3 and V is TRBV10-3, with TRBD2 matching over 10 bases. The CDR3 covers 16 residues. After removal of 3 bases from V and 2 bases from J, the junction contained 5 bases not matched to a gene. Germline V gene lookup returns CDR1 ENHRY and CDR2 SYGVKD. CDR3 sequence reads: CAISDPGLADTDTQYF. As DNA, the CDR3 is TGTGCCATCAGTGATCCAGGACTAGCGGACACAGATACGCAGTATTTT.

The chain recombines TRBV2 with TRBJ1-1; 9 bases fit TRBD1. This CDR3 comprises 13 residues. CDR1 and CDR2 from the germline V gene are SNHLY and FYNNEI. V lost 6 bases and J lost 6; bases outside the gene matches: 5. The chain's CDR3 is CASRGTGTPEAFF. CDR3 DNA sequence: TGTGCCAGCAGGGGGACAGGGACCCCTGAAGCTTTCTTT. Combining the CDR3 with reference TRBV2 and TRBJ1-1 gives the whole variable domain EPEVTQTPSHQVTQMGQEVILRCVPISNHLYFYWYRQILGQKVEFLVSFYNNEISEKSEIFDDQFSVERPDGSNFTLKIRSTKLEDSAMYFCASRGTGTPEAFFGQGTRLTVV.